The 25 T cell receptor beta chains below come from one sample, sequenced in a study of cytomegalovirus exposure and HLA in healthy donors. With 60 Vbeta and 13 Jbeta primers, the PCR was carried out. Using immunoSEQ multiplex PCR, the repertoire was profiled, and TCRdb retains in-frame clones only, with some absent. The sample has about 160,000 clones, around four fifths seen once. The sample consisted of PBMCs. All receptors come from a woman aged 18-29 years in good health and CMV-seronegative.

The chain carries TRBV5-4 and TRBJ2-1; D is possibly TRBD1 (5 bases). Germline V gene lookup returns CDR1 SGHNT and CDR2 YYREEE (reference sequence). V shed 1 base and J shed 6 bases, with 8 bases lying between them. The CDR3 sequence is 13 residues long. The CDR3 loop is CASSLFRANEQFF. CDR3 DNA sequence: TGTGCCAGCAGCTTGTTCAGGGCCAATGAGCAGTTCTTC.

This chain uses TRBV18 with TRBJ2-7; D is possibly TRBD1 (6 bases). Germline assignment: CDR1 KGHSH and CDR2 LQKENI. This CDR3 has 14 amino acids. The V and J ends lost 5 bases and 2 bases respectively, with 13 bases between them. CDR3 region: CASSTTGKPYEQYF. The DNA for the CDR3 is TGTGCCAGCTCAACGACAGGAAAACCCTACGAGCAGTACTTC.

This clone appeared a few times. V is TRBV2 and J is TRBJ1-1; D remains unclear. V lost 1 base and J lost 1, with 7 bases in between. Germline V lookup: CDR1 SNHLY, CDR2 FYNNEI. The CDR3 is made up of 14 amino acids. CDR3 in DNA: TGTGCCAGCAGTGAAGAAAACAGGAACACTGAAGCTTTCTTT. This gives the protein CASSEENRNTEAFF.

The chain links TRBV5-1 to TRBJ2-1, with 7 bases aligning to TRBD2. The V gene's germline CDR1 is SGHRS and CDR2 YFSETQ. This CDR3 contains 16 residues. Trimming removed 4 bases from V and 0 bases from J; junction bases left unmatched: 7. The CDR3 coding sequence is TGCGCCAGCAGCCCAACTAGCGCTAGCTCCTACAATGAGCAGTTCTTC. This encodes CASSPTSASSYNEQFF.

The chain uses TRBV4-1 and TRBJ1-5, with TRBD1 identical over 8 bases. CDR3 length: 15 amino acids. CDR1 MGHRA and CDR2 YSYEKL come from the germline V gene. The V segment lost 5 bases and the J segment 6 bases; nucleotides outside the gene matches: 9. DNA of the CDR3: TGCGCCAGCAGCGTCGGACAGGGCCCAATTCAGCCCCAGCATTTT. The encoded protein is CASSVGQGPIQPQHF.

The chain carries TRBV20-1 and TRBJ1-2; the D gene is possibly TRBD1 (5 bases). Deletions cut 3 bases from V and 7 bases from J, with 9 bases between. The germline V gene has CDR1 DFQATT and CDR2 SNEGSKA (reference sequence). There are 11 residues in the CDR3. This CDR3 is CSASAQAGYTF. In DNA, the CDR3 is TGCAGTGCTAGTGCACAGGCTGGCTACACCTTC.

This chain joins TRBV6-6 and TRBJ2-7; no clear D. Trimming took off 2 bases at V and 9 bases at J, with 17 bases between the two ends. CDR3 length: 14 amino acids. The germline gives CDR1 MNHNY, CDR2 SVGAGI (reference sequence). The CDR3 region is CASSYTFHRGWQYF. DNA for the CDR3: TGTGCCAGCAGTTACACATTCCACCGCGGTTGGCAGTACTTC.

The sample holds one count of this clone. The V and J genes are TRBV6-1 and TRBJ1-1; TRBD1 agrees at 7 bases. The junction had 6 bases not matched to a gene; V was cut back by 7 bases and J by 4 bases. This CDR3 contains 13 residues. CDR1 and CDR2 (germline): MNHNS, SASEGT. CDR3 in amino acids: CASKTGRSTEAFF. The DNA of the CDR3 is TGTGCCAGCAAGACAGGGAGGAGCACTGAAGCTTTCTTT.

The chain employs TRBV11-1 and TRBJ1-1, with 10 bases matching TRBD1. This CDR3 has 15 residues. Trimming at V came to 5 bases and at J to 5 bases, leaving 8 bases not matched to a gene. Germline V gene sequence: CDR1 SGHAT, CDR2 FQDESV (reference sequence). The DNA of the CDR3 is TGTGCCAGCAGCCCCAGGGCGGACAGGGGGACTGAAGCTTTCTTT. Protein: CASSPRADRGTEAFF.

V gene TRBV4-2 combines with J gene TRBJ2-7; 12 bases agree with TRBD2. The ends lost 2 bases at V and 7 bases at J; junction bases unmatched: 6. Germline values: CDR1 LGHNA, CDR2 YNFKEQ. The CDR3 is 15 amino acids. CDR3 coding DNA: TGTGCCAGCAGCCAACCCGGACTAGCGGGAAGTGAGCAGTACTTC. Its protein product is CASSQPGLAGSEQYF.

The chain joins TRBV7-3 to TRBJ2-1, with D perhaps TRBD1 (5 bases). Trimming shortened V by 2 bases and J by 4 bases, and 12 bases separated the two germline ends. In germline, CDR1 is SGHTA, CDR2 FQGTGA. The CDR3 has 15 residues. CDR3 sequence: CASSLSPGLYNEQFF. In DNA form, the CDR3 reads TGTGCCAGCAGCTTATCGCCAGGGTTATACAATGAGCAGTTCTTC.

V is TRBV19 and J is TRBJ1-5, with 7 bases that match TRBD1. With V trimmed by 1 base and J by 6 bases, 9 bases remained unmatched. The CDR3 contains 16 residues. Looked up from germline, CDR1 is LNHDA and CDR2 is SQIVND (reference sequence). The CDR3, as DNA: TGTGCCAGTAGTATAGTCCTCGGACAGGAGGGTCAGCCCCAGCATTTT. Translated: CASSIVLGQEGQPQHF. Full variable domain (missing parts from reference TRBV19 and TRBJ1-5): DGGITQSPKYLFRKEGQNVTLSCEQNLNHDAMYWYRQDPGQGLRLIYYSQIVNDFQKGDIAEGYSVSREKKESFPLTVTSAQKNPTAFYLCASSIVLGQEGQPQHFGDGTRLSIL.

This clone was seen a single time. The genes are TRBV5-1 and TRBJ2-7; TRBD1 might be the D (6 bases). This CDR3 spans 11 amino acids. V was clipped by 3 bases and J by 7 bases, with 8 bases between them. CDR1 and CDR2 (germline): SGHRS, YFSETQ. CDR3 bases: TGCGCCAGCAGCTACGGACAGGAGCAGTACTTC. Protein: CASSYGQEQYF.

This clone has a single count. One junction end disagrees with the germline gene, perhaps due to a read error. This chain connects TRBV6-6 to TRBJ1-2; no clear D gene. CDR1 and CDR2 from the germline V gene are MNHNY and SVGAGI (reference sequence). CDR3 length equals 15 residues. The CDR3 loop reads CASSYSGARNDGYTF. For the CDR3, the DNA is TGTGCCAGCAGTTACTCGGGCGCGCGTAACGATGGCTACACCTTC.

The CDR3: CASSMGRVRSGETQYF. DNA of the CDR3: TGTGCCAGTAGTATGGGTCGCGTACGGTCGGGGGAGACCCAGTACTTC. The rearrangement joins TRBV19 to TRBJ2-5, with a possible D match to TRBD2 (5 bases). Trimming took off 3 bases at V and 5 bases at J, with 19 bases between the two ends. Germline V gene lookup returns CDR1 LNHDA and CDR2 SQIVND (reference sequence). The CDR3 sequence is 16 residues long.

The chain uses TRBV27 and TRBJ1-2, with a weak D call TRBD1 (5 bases). V shed 8 bases and J shed 3 bases, with 13 bases lying between them. The germline V gene has CDR1 MNHEY and CDR2 SMNVEV (reference sequence). This CDR3 comprises 13 residues. CDR3 amino acids: CASSQEGYYGYTF. The DNA of the CDR3 is TGTGCCAGCTCACAGGAGGGGTACTATGGCTACACCTTC.

This clone has a single count. One end of the junction does not line up with germline, which may come from a read error. This chain connects TRBV29-1 to TRBJ2-4; the D is unclear. CDR1 is SQVTM and CDR2 is ANQGSEA in the germline V gene. This CDR3 comprises 11 residues. The CDR3 reads CSVQTTQARSF. The CDR3 bases are TGCAGCGTCCAAACCACGCAGGCGCGATCCTTC.

This CDR3 is CASSLVQQGYEQYF. CDR3 nucleotides: TGTGCCAGCAGCTTAGTTCAACAGGGGTACGAGCAGTACTTC. This chain uses TRBV7-9 with TRBJ2-7, with TRBD1 identical over 7 bases. The CDR3 spans 14 residues. V shed 1 base, J shed 4 bases, and the junction held 4 bases outside the gene matches. Germline V gene lookup returns CDR1 SEHNR and CDR2 FQNEAQ (reference sequence).

The CDR3 spells CASSKPRGATYEQYF. The CDR3 coding sequence is TGTGCCAGTAGCAAACCCAGGGGGGCAACCTACGAGCAGTACTTC. The chain recombines TRBV19 with TRBJ2-5, with D possibly TRBD1 on 7 matching bases. With the DNA end fitting TRBJ2-7 better, the J assignment may be wrong. The CDR3 runs to 15 residues. Per the germline V gene, CDR1 is LNHDA and CDR2 is SQIVND (reference sequence).

The genes are TRBV7-9 and TRBJ2-1; D possibly corresponds to TRBD2 (5 bases). Germline assignment: CDR1 SEHNR and CDR2 FQNEAQ (reference sequence). Trimming shortened V by 10 bases and J by 1 base, and 11 bases separated the two germline ends. The CDR3 runs to 13 residues. CDR3 in amino acids: CATKRVSYNEQFF. Written as DNA, the CDR3 is TGTGCCACAAAGAGGGTTTCCTACAATGAGCAGTTCTTC.

This chain links TRBV28 with TRBJ1-2; 8 positions match TRBD1. V gave up 6 bases and J gave up 2 bases; unmatched junction bases: 5. The CDR3 is made up of 14 amino acids. From germline, CDR1 is MDHEN and CDR2 SYDVKM. The CDR3 region has the DNA TGTGCCAGCAGCCAGGGGGCCGCAAACTATGGCTACACCTTC. This gives the protein CASSQGAANYGYTF.

The gene calls are TRBV19 and TRBJ1-6; D not certain. V was clipped by 1 base and J by 11 bases, with 15 bases between them. The CDR3 totals 15 residues. Germline lookup yields CDR1 LNHDA and CDR2 SQIVND (reference sequence). CDR3 DNA: TGTGCCAGTAGTATAGTGGAGGGTCGAGATGCACCCCTCCACTTT. This sequence encodes CASSIVEGRDAPLHF.

The chain links TRBV18 to TRBJ2-7; D uncertain. The CDR3 is 11 amino acids. V was cut by 6 bases and J by 6 bases, with 9 bases left in between. CDR1 and CDR2 (germline): KGHSH, LQKENI. The CDR3 bases are TGTGCCAGCTCGCGATCGGGCGAGCAGTACTTC. This translates into CASSRSGEQYF.

The J gene is TRBJ2-1, the V gene TRBV6-5; 7 nucleotides agree with TRBD1. This CDR3 is built from 16 residues. The trim removed 2 bases at V and 1 base at J, leaving 5 bases unmatched. In germline, CDR1 is MNHEY, CDR2 SVGAGI. CDR3 region: CASSYGGQKSYNEQFF. The CDR3 DNA reads TGTGCCAGCAGTTACGGGGGACAGAAGTCCTACAATGAGCAGTTCTTC.

V usage is TRBV2 and J usage is TRBJ2-7; D is uncertain. CDR3 length equals 12 residues. Trimming removed 10 bases from V and 2 bases from J, with 12 bases in between. Germline CDR1 SNHLY, CDR2 FYNNEI. CDR3 nucleotide sequence: TGTGCCACCAGGCGATTAGCCTACGAGCAGTACTTC. It encodes CATRRLAYEQYF.